This T cell receptor (beta chain) originates from a study of blood T cells in healthy people across ages. A second 7 to 11 cycle PCR used barcoded and J-beta primers. TCRdb analysed the 5' RACE reads with MiXCR anew, one entry per CDR3 protein. The sample lists some 1.5 million distinct CDR3 sequences; roughly 27% were seen once. CDR3 length: 12 amino acids. Trimming cost V 5 bases and J 8 bases, with 12 bases left between them. Germline assignment: CDR1 SEHNR and CDR2 FQNEAQ (reference sequence). Sequenced material: blood. V gene TRBV7-9 combines with J gene TRBJ1-2, with D unresolved. This receptor was identified in a woman under 40 in good health. The CDR3 DNA reads TGTGCCAGCAGCCTGACGATCAACGGCTACACCTTC. This gives the protein CASSLTINGYTF.